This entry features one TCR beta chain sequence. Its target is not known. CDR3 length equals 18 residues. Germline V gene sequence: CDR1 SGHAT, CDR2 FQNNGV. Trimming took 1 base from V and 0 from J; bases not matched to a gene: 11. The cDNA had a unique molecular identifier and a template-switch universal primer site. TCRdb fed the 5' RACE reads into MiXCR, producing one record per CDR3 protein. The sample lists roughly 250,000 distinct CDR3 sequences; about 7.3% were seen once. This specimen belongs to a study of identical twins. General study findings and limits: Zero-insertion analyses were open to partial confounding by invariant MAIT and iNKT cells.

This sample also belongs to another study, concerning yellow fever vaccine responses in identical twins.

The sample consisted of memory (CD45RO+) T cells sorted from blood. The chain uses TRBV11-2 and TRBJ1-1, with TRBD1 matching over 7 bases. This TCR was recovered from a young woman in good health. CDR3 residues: CASSLVRWQGVMNTEAFF. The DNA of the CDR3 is TGTGCCAGCAGCTTAGTTCGCTGGCAGGGGGTAATGAACACTGAAGCTTTCTTT.